These 27 T cell receptor beta chains came from one sample sequenced in a study of post-analysis software for immune sequencing data. The study, taken as a whole, reports: A few TRBV segments occurring more often in patients than controls included TRBV5-6, TRBV5-1 and TRBV20-1.

TCR beta libraries were prepared from cDNA with unique molecular identifiers. TCRdb reprocessed the PCR reads with MiXCR, giving one entry per CDR3 protein. The data contain hundreds of thousands of distinct CDR3 sequences, 53% of them singletons. Their target antigens are unknown. Sequences were obtained from blood. Receptor source: a girl under 18 with multiple sclerosis.

The chain joins TRBV6-1 to TRBJ2-7, with D possibly being TRBD1 (6 bases). The germline V and J ends were trimmed by 1 base and 5 bases, with 18 bases remaining between them. This CDR3 has 16 residues. Per the germline V gene, CDR1 is MNHNS and CDR2 is SASEGT. Written as DNA, the CDR3 is TGTGCCAGCAGTGAAGTGGGACGTACAGGGATTCACGAGCAGTACTTC. Translated, it gives CASSEVGRTGIHEQYF.

This clonotype was seen only once. One end of the junction varies from germline; a read error may be responsible. The chain joins TRBV27 to TRBJ2-3; 11 bases are a match to TRBD2. The CDR3 length is 15 residues. Germline V lookup: CDR1 MNHEY, CDR2 SMNVEV (reference sequence). CDR3 nucleotide sequence: TGTGCCGGCAGACCTAGCGGGGGGTACACAGATACGCAGTATTTT. Translated, it gives CAGRPSGGYTDTQYF.

This chain uses TRBV5-1 with TRBJ1-1; 8 bases map to TRBD1. J lost 5 bases, V lost 6 bases, and 6 bases had no gene match. Germline V gene data show CDR1 as SGHRS and CDR2 as YFSETQ. This CDR3 is built from 13 residues. The CDR3 sequence is CASTRTGKTEAFF. CDR3 in DNA: TGCGCCAGCACCCGGACAGGGAAGACTGAAGCTTTCTTT.

The chain joins TRBV5-1 to TRBJ2-1; D is undetermined. CDR3 length: 14 amino acids. Looked up from germline, CDR1 is SGHRS and CDR2 is YFSETQ. V was shortened by 0 bases and J by 7 bases, with 11 bases between the two germline ends. The CDR3 DNA reads TGCGCCAGCAGCTTGGACCGCGAAGGGAATGAGCAGTTCTTC. Its translation: CASSLDREGNEQFF.

The chain couples TRBV7-9 to TRBJ2-7; maybe TRBD1 (5 bases). This CDR3 contains 13 residues. Germline values: CDR1 SEHNR, CDR2 FQNEAQ (reference sequence). Trimming removed 0 bases at V and 7 bases at J, with 10 bases between. The CDR3: CASSLAQGREQYF. CDR3 DNA: TGTGCCAGCAGCTTAGCCCAGGGCCGTGAGCAGTACTTC.

This clonotype is judged medium-sized. The genes are TRBV20-1 and TRBJ2-1, with a tentative D call TRBD1 (6 bases). V was trimmed by 0 bases and J by 7 bases, leaving 16 bases between them. Germline CDR1 reads DFQATT; CDR2 reads SNEGSKA (reference sequence). The CDR3 runs 15 residues. The CDR3 is CSARDPHRERNEQFF. The CDR3 DNA sequence: TGCAGTGCTAGAGATCCCCACAGGGAGAGAAATGAGCAGTTCTTC.

The chain recombines TRBV10-3 with TRBJ2-7; maybe TRBD1 (6 bases). The ends were cut back, 8 bases at V and 2 bases at J, with 19 bases in the middle. Germline lookup yields CDR1 ENHRY and CDR2 SYGVKD. This CDR3 is built from 15 residues. The CDR3 reads CAIHEELGGTYEQYF. Written as DNA, the CDR3 is TGTGCCATCCATGAAGAACTAGGGGGTACCTACGAGCAGTACTTC.

In its sample, this clonotype was seen a few times. V and J are TRBV20-1 and TRBJ2-4; D gene uncertain. The V end lost 3 bases, the J end lost 13 bases, and 16 bases lay between the germline ends. This CDR3 is built from 12 residues. CDR1 is DFQATT, CDR2 SNEGSKA, per germline (reference sequence). CDR3 coding DNA: TGCAGTGCTAGCCGAACAACGCGTGAGCAGTACTTC. Protein: CSASRTTREQYF.

This chain connects TRBV4-1 to TRBJ2-1; D is uncertain. Between the trimmed V and J ends, which lost 0 bases and 0 bases, there was a span of 9 bases. The CDR3 has 16 residues. CDR1 and CDR2 (germline): MGHRA, YSYEKL. CDR3 sequence (DNA): TGCGCCAGCAGCCAAGAAGGACCAATCTCCTACAATGAGCAGTTCTTC. Translation gives CASSQEGPISYNEQFF.

The chain couples TRBV7-3 to TRBJ2-3; possibly TRBD2 for D (7 bases). V was pared by 4 bases and J by 2 bases, with 13 bases between. Germline-derived CDR1 and CDR2 are SGHTA and FQGTGA. There are 15 residues in the CDR3. CDR3 nucleotide sequence: TGTGCCAGCAGCTCTCGGGGGGCTGTCACAGATACGCAGTATTTT. Translation gives CASSSRGAVTDTQYF.

The V and J genes are TRBV15 and TRBJ2-7, with TRBD1 matching over 10 bases. V was clipped by 1 base and J by 5 bases; unmatched bases: 5. The CDR3 extends over 15 amino acids. Germline V gives CDR1 LNHNV, CDR2 YYDKDF (reference sequence). CDR3 coding DNA: TGTGCCACCAGCAGAGTCGGGACAGGGGTCCACGAGCAGTACTTC. This sequence encodes CATSRVGTGVHEQYF.

This chain uses TRBV12-5 with TRBJ2-1, with 14 positions matching TRBD2. CDR3 length equals 17 residues. Germline V lookup: CDR1 LGHNT, CDR2 FRNRAP. V gave up 1 base and J gave up 15 bases; unmatched junction bases: 14. The CDR3 DNA reads as TGTGCTAGTGGTTTGGCTGCCGGGACTAGCGGGGGCGGGCCAAGGTTCTTC. Translating it yields CASGLAAGTSGGGPRFF.

The chain employs TRBV9 and TRBJ2-7; 8 bases match TRBD2. V was clipped by 0 bases and J by 3 bases; unmatched bases: 5. This CDR3 spans 15 amino acids. Germline V CDR1 and CDR2: SGDLS, YYNGEE. The CDR3 sequence: CASSVATGGFYEQYF. CDR3 sequence (DNA): TGTGCCAGCAGCGTAGCTACGGGGGGGTTCTACGAGCAGTACTTC.

This clonotype was seen a handful of times. V usage is TRBV12-3 or TRBV12-4 and J usage is TRBJ2-7; no clear D gene. The CDR3 runs to 14 residues. V gave up 9 bases and J gave up 3 bases, with 18 bases separating them. In DNA form, the CDR3 reads TGTGCCAGTAGCAACCGGGCACAAATCTACGAGCAGTACTTC. Its protein is CASSNRAQIYEQYF.

The CDR3 DNA reads as TGCAGTGCTAGAGATCCGGGGGGAGTTACAGATACGCAGTATTTT. Its translation is CSARDPGGVTDTQYF. The chain carries TRBV20-1 and TRBJ2-3; 7 bases are a match to TRBD2. With V trimmed by 0 bases and J by 3 bases, 6 bases remained unmatched. Germline V gives CDR1 DFQATT, CDR2 SNEGSKA (reference sequence). This CDR3 is built from 15 residues.

This clonotype has more than one count but fewer than ten. The chain links TRBV6-1 to TRBJ2-7; 9 nucleotides match TRBD2. V was clipped by 2 bases and J by 2 bases; unmatched bases: 10. CDR3 size: 17 residues. Germline V CDR1 and CDR2: MNHNS, SASEGT. The CDR3 nucleotides are TGTGCCAGCAGTGAACTAGCGGGGAGGATGTGGACCTACGAGCAGTACTTC. Translation: CASSELAGRMWTYEQYF.

This clonotype came up once. A junction end diverges from the germline sequence, so it may reflect a read error. The rearrangement uses TRBV12-3 or TRBV12-4 and TRBJ2-7, with D possibly being TRBD1 or TRBD2 (6 bases each). CDR3 size: 15 residues. CDR3 in DNA: TGTGCCAGCAGTTTTGGGCGGGGACACTCCTACGGGCAGTACTTC. This encodes CASSFGRGHSYGQYF.

V and J are TRBV15 and TRBJ2-5; D is unclear. The V and J ends lost 0 bases and 1 base respectively, with 18 bases between them. The CDR3 is 18 amino acids. Germline assignment: CDR1 LNHNV and CDR2 YYDKDF (reference sequence). The CDR3 region is CATSREPPMTRIQETQYF. CDR3 DNA: TGTGCCACCAGCAGAGAACCACCGATGACAAGGATCCAAGAGACCCAGTACTTC.

This chain connects TRBV20-1 to TRBJ2-1; weak D call: TRBD2 (6 bases). V shed 5 bases and J shed 10 bases, with 18 bases lying between them. Germline-derived CDR1 and CDR2 are DFQATT and SNEGSKA (reference sequence). There are 13 residues in the CDR3. CDR3 protein: CSAPRTSAGEQFF. In nucleotides, the CDR3 is TGCAGTGCTCCCAGGACCTCTGCGGGAGAGCAGTTCTTC.

The chain carries TRBV29-1 and TRBJ1-5; D remains unclear. The V gene lost 6 bases and the J gene lost 3 bases, with 12 bases spanning the gap. The germline gives CDR1 SQVTM, CDR2 ANQGSEA. CDR3 length: 13 residues. CDR3 coding DNA: TGCAGCGTGGCGGCAGGCAACAATCAGCCCCAGCATTTT. Protein sequence: CSVAAGNNQPQHF.

The chain uses TRBV5-1 and TRBJ2-7; 7 nucleotides agree with TRBD1. Germline V gene data show CDR1 as SGHRS and CDR2 as YFSETQ. The CDR3 is made up of 19 amino acids. V lost 2 bases and J lost 2; bases outside the gene matches: 19. The CDR3: CASSFNYDRDREGTYEQYF. CDR3 bases: TGCGCCAGCAGCTTCAACTATGACCGGGACAGAGAGGGGACCTACGAGCAGTACTTC.

The J gene is TRBJ2-3, the V gene TRBV5-1, with TRBD2 matching 8 bases. CDR1 and CDR2 (germline): SGHRS, YFSETQ. This CDR3 region has 17 residues. After removal of 2 bases from V and 2 bases from J, the junction contained 10 bases not matched to a gene. The CDR3 DNA reads as TGCGCCAGCAGCTTTTTACCGCAGCGGGGGCACACAGATACGCAGTATTTT. It is translated as CASSFLPQRGHTDTQYF.

The rearrangement uses TRBV5-1 and TRBJ2-1, with 12 bases lining up with TRBD2. The CDR3 consists of 19 residues. Germline trimming cut 0 bases from V and 5 bases from J; bases unmatched to any gene: 12. The V gene's germline CDR1 is SGHRS and CDR2 YFSETQ. The CDR3: CASSLAGGLAGSWNNEQFF. The CDR3 region has the DNA TGCGCCAGCAGCTTGGCCGGGGGACTAGCGGGTTCGTGGAACAATGAGCAGTTCTTC.

As DNA, the CDR3 is TGTGCCAGCAGCTTAACCGGGGGGGTCTACAATGAGCAGTACTTC. Translating it yields CASSLTGGVYNEQYF. The chain has TRBV7-2 and TRBJ2-1; TRBD2 aligns across 8 bases. With the DNA end fitting TRBJ2-7 better, the J assignment may be wrong. This CDR3 has 15 residues. Germline values: CDR1 SGHTA, CDR2 FQGNSA.

The J gene is TRBJ2-7, the V gene TRBV7-3; maybe TRBD2 (5 bases). CDR1 is SGHTA and CDR2 is FQGTGA in the germline V gene. V gave up 5 bases and J gave up 3 bases, with 14 bases separating them. The CDR3 is 14 residues long. Written as DNA, the CDR3 is TGTGCCAGCAGCCCTCAGACGGGAAACTACGAGCAGTACTTC. It yields the protein CASSPQTGNYEQYF.

In this sample, this clonotype turned up a few times. The genes are TRBV3-1 and TRBJ2-5, with 7 nucleotides matching TRBD1. The CDR3 loop spans 14 amino acids. After removal of 3 bases from V and 3 bases from J, the junction contained 4 bases not matched to a gene. Germline loops: CDR1 LGHDT, CDR2 YNNKEL (reference sequence). The CDR3 loop reads CASSQAGGEETQYF. CDR3 nucleotide sequence: TGTGCCAGCAGCCAGGCAGGGGGTGAAGAGACCCAGTACTTC.

The chain employs TRBV10-3 and TRBJ2-1, with 15 bases aligning to TRBD2. V shed 6 bases and J 7 bases; nucleotides not matched to a gene: 16. CDR3 length equals 19 residues. The germline gives CDR1 ENHRY, CDR2 SYGVKD. CDR3 in DNA: TGTGCCATCAGATCGGGACAGGGACGGACTAGCGGGAGGGGGAATGAGCAGTTCTTC. It translates to CAIRSGQGRTSGRGNEQFF.